These T cell receptor beta chains were read from a single sample in a study of healthy donors' naive CD4 and CD8 T cells. TCRdb passed the reads through MiXCR, listing each CDR3 protein once. The sample yields about 200,000 distinct CDR3 sequences, 65% to 75% seen once. Sequenced sample: naive CD4+ and CD8+ T cells sorted from blood, pooled from several donors. Receptors originate from a pool of human donors in good health; the sample pools cells from several healthy donors. Each CDR3 is given with its conserved first and last residue.

V: TRBV19
J: TRBJ2-7
CDR3: CASSLGSGSYEQYF

V: TRBV6-5
J: TRBJ2-1
CDR3: CASRALGYNEQFF

V: TRBV29-1
J: TRBJ2-1
CDR3: CSVEGGLVYNEQFF

V: TRBV29-1
J: TRBJ2-1
CDR3: CSVAEGAEQFF

V: TRBV6-2/TRBV6-3
J: TRBJ2-5
CDR3: CASSYVGAGNSQETQYF

V: TRBV27
J: TRBJ2-7
CDR3: CASSIRDGADEQYF

V: TRBV29-1
J: TRBJ1-2
CDR3: CSVELSGTAGYTF

V: TRBV29-1
J: TRBJ2-1
CDR3: CSVVYDRANEQFF

V: TRBV20-1
J: TRBJ2-7
CDR3: CSARSGTGRPEQYF

V: TRBV29-1
J: TRBJ1-2
CDR3: CSVERGRDYGYTF

V: TRBV11-2
J: TRBJ2-3
CDR3: CASSRLLTTDTQYF

V: TRBV19
J: TRBJ2-3
CDR3: CASKEAGNPDTQYF

V: TRBV6-5
J: TRBJ2-5
CDR3: CASSYSTTGQETQYF

V: TRBV7-6
J: TRBJ2-1
CDR3: CASSLVAARGGYNEQFF

V: TRBV29-1
J: TRBJ2-7
CDR3: CSVMVTSGATCEQYF

V: TRBV19
J: TRBJ1-1
CDR3: CASSGTGTFTEAFF

V: TRBV27
J: TRBJ2-7
CDR3: CASSSPGYEQYF